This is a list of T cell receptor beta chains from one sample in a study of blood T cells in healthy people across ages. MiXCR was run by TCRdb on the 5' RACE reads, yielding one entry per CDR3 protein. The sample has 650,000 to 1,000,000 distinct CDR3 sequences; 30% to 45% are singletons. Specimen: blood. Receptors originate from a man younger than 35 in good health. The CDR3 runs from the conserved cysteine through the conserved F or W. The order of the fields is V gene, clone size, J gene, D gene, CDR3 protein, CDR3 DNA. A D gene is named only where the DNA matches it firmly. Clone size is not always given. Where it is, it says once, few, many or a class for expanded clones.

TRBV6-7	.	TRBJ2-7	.	CASSYAPGTGSYNEQYF	TGTGCCAGCAGTTACGCGCCCGGGACTGGATCCTACAATGAGCAGTACTTC
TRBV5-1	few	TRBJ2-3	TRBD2	CASSVGGFKDTQYF	TGCGCCAGCAGCGTGGGGGGGTTCAAGGATACGCAGTATTTT
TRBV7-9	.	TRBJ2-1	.	CASSPHVGYNEQFF	TGTGCCAGCAGCCCCCATGTGGGGTACAATGAGCAGTTCTTC
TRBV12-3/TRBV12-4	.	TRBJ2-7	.	CAGSLGGTEGAQQYF	TGTGCCGGCAGTTTAGGAGGGACAGAGGGTGCCCAGCAGTACTTC
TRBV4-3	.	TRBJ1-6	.	CASSLSRDPPNSPLHF	TGCGCCAGCAGCCTATCCCGGGACCCGCCGAATTCACCCCTCCACTTT
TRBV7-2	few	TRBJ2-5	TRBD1	CASSLYRGPETQYF	TGTGCCAGCAGCTTATACAGGGGTCCAGAGACCCAGTACTTC
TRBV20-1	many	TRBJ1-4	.	CSATRTVGEKLFF	TGCAGTGCTACTAGGACAGTGGGTGAAAAACTGTTTTTT
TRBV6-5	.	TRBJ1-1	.	CAGSYQQMNTEAFF	TGTGCCGGCAGTTACCAACAGATGAACACTGAAGCTTTCTTT
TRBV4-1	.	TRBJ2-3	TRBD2	CASSQEGLVSDTQYF	TGCGCCAGCAGCCAAGAGGGACTAGTATCAGATACGCAGTATTTT
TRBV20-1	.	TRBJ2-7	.	CSARSTIVSYEQYF	TGCAGTGCTAGGAGCACAATCGTATCCTACGAGCAGTACTTC
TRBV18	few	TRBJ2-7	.	CASSPILSSYNEQYF	TGTGCCAGCTCACCGATCCTCAGCTCCTACAATGAGCAGTACTTC
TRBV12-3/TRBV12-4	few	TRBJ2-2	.	CASSLEGPGELFF	TGTGCCAGCAGTTTAGAGGGCCCCGGGGAGCTGTTTTTT
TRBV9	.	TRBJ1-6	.	CVSSPGQNNSPLHF	TGTGTCAGCAGCCCCGGACAGAATAATTCACCCCTCCACTTT
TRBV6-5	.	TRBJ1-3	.	CASTRTEEDTIYF	TGTGCCAGCACCAGGACGGAAGAAGACACCATATATTTT
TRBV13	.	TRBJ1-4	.	CASSLTKMGTNEKLFF	TGTGCCAGCAGCCTAACAAAAATGGGGACGAATGAAAAACTGTTTTTT
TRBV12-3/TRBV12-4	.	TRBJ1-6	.	CASSLAARDGSPLHF	TGTGCCAGCAGTTTGGCGGCCAGGGACGGTTCACCCCTCCACTTT
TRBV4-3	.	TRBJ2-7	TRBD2	CASSQEGGLVGDEQYF	TGCGCCAGCAGCCAAGAGGGGGGACTAGTTGGTGACGAGCAGTACTTC